The TCR beta chain described here comes from a study of T cells after yellow fever vaccination. Study-level background: When fractions had low cell numbers, they were prepared with SMART-Seq v4 Ultra Low Input.

V shed 6 bases, J shed 10 bases, and the junction held 22 bases outside the gene matches. This CDR3 has 17 residues. Germline V gene sequence: CDR1 DFQATT, CDR2 SNEGSKA (reference sequence). A word on this clonotype: The antigen is not known.

MiXCR, run by TCRdb on the 5' RACE reads, gives a single entry per CDR3 protein. The table includes 300,000 to 400,000 distinct CDR3 sequences, under 15% detected once. Study-wide findings and caveats: Re-detected after boosting: most primary clones, about 95% of CD4 and under 90% of CD8. Secondary responses were weaker yet peaked faster, day 5 versus 15. Across the CD4 and CD8 compartments, a small share of clonotypes was present in both.

The chain links TRBV20-1 to TRBJ2-3; 10 bases map to TRBD1. The clonotype comes from a man between 18 and 35 years old who received the YFV17D yellow fever vaccine. Sequencing was performed on CD4+ T cells sorted from PBMCs, taken 15 days after the yellow fever booster vaccination. CDR3: CSADHRETGTGALSQYF. The CDR3 nucleotides read TGCAGTGCCGACCACAGGGAAACCGGGACAGGGGCTTTGTCGCAGTATTTT.